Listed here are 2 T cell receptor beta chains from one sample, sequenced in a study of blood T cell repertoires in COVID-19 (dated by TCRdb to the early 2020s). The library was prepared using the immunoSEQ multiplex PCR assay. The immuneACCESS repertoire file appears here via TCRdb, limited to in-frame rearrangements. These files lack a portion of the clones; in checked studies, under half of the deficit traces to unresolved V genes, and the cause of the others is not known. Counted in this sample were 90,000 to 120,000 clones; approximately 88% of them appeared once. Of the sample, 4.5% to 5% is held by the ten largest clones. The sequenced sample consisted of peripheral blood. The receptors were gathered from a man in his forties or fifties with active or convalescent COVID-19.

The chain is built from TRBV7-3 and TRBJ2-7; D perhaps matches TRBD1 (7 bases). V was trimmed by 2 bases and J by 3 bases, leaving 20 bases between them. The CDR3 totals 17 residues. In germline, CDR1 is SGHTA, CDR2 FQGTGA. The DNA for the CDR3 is TGTGCCAGCAGCTTATTTCCACGACAGGGAGGAGACTACGAGCAGTACTTC. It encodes CASSLFPRQGGDYEQYF.

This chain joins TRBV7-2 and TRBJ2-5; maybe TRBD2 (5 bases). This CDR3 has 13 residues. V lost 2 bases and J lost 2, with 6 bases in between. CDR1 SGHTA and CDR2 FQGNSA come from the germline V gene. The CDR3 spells CASSLTRQETQYF. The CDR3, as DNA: TGTGCCAGCAGCTTAACTAGACAAGAGACCCAGTACTTC. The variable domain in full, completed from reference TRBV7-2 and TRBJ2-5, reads GAGVSQSPSNKVTEKGKDVELRCDPISGHTALYWYRQSLGQGLEFLIYFQGNSAPDKSGLPSDRFSAERTGGSVSTLTIQRTQQEDSAVYLCASSLTRQETQYFGPGTRLLVL.